The 14 T cell receptor beta chains in this list originate from one sample, sequenced in a study of T cells after yellow fever vaccination (dated by TCRdb to about 2019). Read against the paper, the sample's treatment or condition label means: live attenuated yellow fever vaccine strain. Preparation of the library involved 5' RACE. Sequencing relied on an Illumina NovaSeq 6000. TCRdb passed the public sequencing reads through fastp at Q25 and MiXCR, retaining productive beta sequences. Rows are unified per CDR3 protein, each entry keeping the most common DNA and genes. The sample yields a few hundred thousand distinct CDR3 sequences; approximately 3.8% were counted once. The ten largest account for 20% to 25% of the sample. The sequencing used PBMCs, collected on the day of the yellow fever booster vaccination. The source of these receptors is a man aged 18-30 years who received the YFV17D yellow fever vaccine.

This clonotype was counted a few times. In DNA form, the CDR3 reads TGTGCCAGCAGCCAAGACAGGGCGCCATCTCCGGCCCACAATGAGCAGTTCTTC. Its translation: CASSQDRAPSPAHNEQFF. The V call is TRBV14, the J call TRBJ2-1; TRBD1 is a possible D gene (5 bases). The CDR3 runs to 18 residues. From germline, CDR1 is SGHDN and CDR2 FVKESK. Trimming removed 0 bases at V and 5 bases at J, with 20 bases between.

This clonotype was seen repeatedly, ten times or more. The chain uses TRBV7-9 and TRBJ2-7; the D gene could be TRBD1 or TRBD2 (5 bases each). V dropped 4 bases and J dropped 7 bases, with 17 bases sitting between them. The germline CDR1 and CDR2 sequences are SEHNR and FQNEAQ (reference sequence). There are 14 residues in the CDR3. The CDR3 region is CASSYRGPSWEQYF. CDR3 DNA sequence: TGTGCCAGCAGCTACCGGGGCCCTTCGTGGGAGCAGTACTTC.

This chain joins TRBV7-9 and TRBJ1-1; D not resolved. This CDR3 comprises 11 residues. V dropped 5 bases and J dropped 11 bases, with 12 bases sitting between them. Germline CDR1 SEHNR, CDR2 FQNEAQ (reference sequence). CDR3 in amino acids: CASSLGIGAFF. CDR3 nucleotide sequence: TGTGCCAGCAGCCTGGGAATTGGTGCTTTCTTT.

This clonotype was seen at least ten times. The chain uses TRBV7-9 and TRBJ2-3, with D hard to call. From germline, CDR1 is SEHNR and CDR2 FQNEAQ (reference sequence). V lost 5 bases, J lost 4 bases, and 10 bases lay in between. The CDR3 loop spans 13 amino acids. The CDR3 DNA reads TGTGCCAGCAGCCCCCTTGGGGCAGATACGCAGTATTTT. It codes for CASSPLGADTQYF.

This clonotype was counted many times. This chain uses TRBV12-3 or TRBV12-4 with TRBJ2-1; D is unresolved. Trimming removed 0 bases at V and 9 bases at J, with 9 bases between. This CDR3 contains 13 residues. CDR3 residues: CASSLALNGEQFF. The CDR3 DNA reads as TGTGCCAGCAGTTTAGCGCTAAATGGTGAGCAGTTCTTC.

This clonotype was found many times. This may be a read error: a much more frequent sequence differs by one nucleotide. The J gene is TRBJ2-1, the V gene TRBV7-2; the D gene is possibly TRBD2 (5 bases). The CDR3 is made up of 13 amino acids. Germline V gives CDR1 SGHTA, CDR2 FQGNSA. CDR3 region: CASSSSSWNERFF. The CDR3 nucleotides read TGTGCCAGCAGCTCCTCTAGCTGGAATGAGCGGTTCTTC.

This clonotype came up many times. The J gene is TRBJ1-1, the V gene TRBV7-2, with unresolved D. V lost 5 bases to trimming and J lost 6 bases, with 13 bases between them. The CDR3 length is 13 residues. Germline loops: CDR1 SGHTA, CDR2 FQGNSA. The CDR3 DNA follows: TGTGCCAGCAGCCCCCGGTGGGAAGCTGAAGCTTTCTTT. The encoded protein is CASSPRWEAEAFF.

This clonotype showed up just a few times. The chain couples TRBV2 to TRBJ2-2; 7 nucleotides agree with TRBD2. CDR1 and CDR2 (germline): SNHLY, FYNNEI. Unmatched junction bases numbered 6, after V lost 1 base and J lost 7 bases. The CDR3 totals 15 residues. The CDR3 is CASSEGTRGGGELFF. In DNA form, the CDR3 reads TGTGCCAGCAGTGAAGGGACTAGGGGCGGCGGGGAGCTGTTTTTT. The full variable domain, with the rest looked up from reference TRBV2 and TRBJ2-2, is EPEVTQTPSHQVTQMGQEVILRCVPISNHLYFYWYRQILGQKVEFLVSFYNNEISEKSEIFDDQFSVERPDGSNFTLKIRSTKLEDSAMYFCASSEGTRGGGELFFGEGSRLTVL.

This clonotype was recorded a few times. J is TRBJ2-7 and V is TRBV21-1. TRBV21-1 is classified as a pseudogene. The CDR3 is 12 residues long. The CDR3 reads CASSKDEYEQYV. CDR3 sequence (DNA): TGTGCCAGCAGCAAAGATGAGTACGAGCAGTACGTC.

This clonotype appeared a few times. V gene TRBV27 combines with J gene TRBJ1-1; 9 nucleotides line up with TRBD1. This CDR3 is built from 14 residues. Germline values: CDR1 MNHEY, CDR2 SMNVEV (reference sequence). J was trimmed by 6 bases and V by 5 bases; bases with no gene match: 7. Here the CDR3 reads CASSPWGQGAEAFF. In nucleotides, the CDR3 is TGTGCCAGCAGTCCCTGGGGACAGGGAGCTGAAGCTTTCTTT.

This clonotype was recorded a few times. J is TRBJ2-7 and V is TRBV20-1; D is ambiguous. Trimming took off 3 bases at V and 2 bases at J, with 8 bases between the two ends. The CDR3 is 12 amino acids. The germline gives CDR1 DFQATT, CDR2 SNEGSKA (reference sequence). The CDR3 sequence: CSASQAAYEQYV. The CDR3 DNA reads TGCAGTGCTAGCCAGGCCGCCTACGAGCAGTACGTC.

A note on this clonotype: The junction and the germline gene differ at one end; a read error may be behind it. V gene TRBV5-3 combines with J gene TRBJ1-5; D may be TRBD1 (5 bases). TRBV5-3 is given ORF status, its function remaining uncertain. This CDR3 has 17 amino acids. The CDR3 bases are TGTGCCAGAAGCTCTAGTAAGTGGCTAAAGGGTGGGGCAGCCCCAGCATTT. Protein sequence: CARSSSKWLKGGAAPAF.

The rearrangement links TRBV5-4 to TRBJ2-7; D not resolved. Trimming shortened V by 5 bases and J by 3 bases, and 15 bases separated the two germline ends. Germline V gives CDR1 SGHNT, CDR2 YYREEE (reference sequence). CDR3 length: 14 residues. The CDR3 nucleotides read TGTGCCAGCAGTCCGGGCCAAGATTACTACGAGCAGTACTTC. It encodes CASSPGQDYYEQYF.

This clonotype was observed many times. V gene TRBV10-3 combines with J gene TRBJ1-5; D is unclear. Trimming removed 0 bases from V and 5 bases from J, with 8 bases in between. The CDR3 contains 14 residues. Germline CDR1 reads ENHRY; CDR2 reads SYGVKD. Here the CDR3 DNA reads TGTGCCATCAGTGAGTCTGGAATTTATCAGCCCCAGCATTTT. It translates to CAISESGIYQPQHF.